A single sample is the source of the 8 T cell receptor beta chains below, sequenced in a study of T cells in Graves' hyperthyroidism and ophthalmopathy. The TCR beta CDR3 regions underwent amplification using RNA transcripts as the source. RT-PCR in the first round (using the HTBI primer set) targeted the TCR CDR3. From the multiplex PCR reads, TCRdb called clonotypes with MiXCR, one entry per CDR3 protein. The repertoire holds fewer than 650,000 distinct CDR3 sequences, with approximately 14% as singletons. Material for sequencing was blood. The receptors shown here come from a woman aged 40 to 50 with Graves' hyperthyroidism.

In its sample, this clonotype was seen many times. The J gene is TRBJ2-7, the V gene TRBV10-3; 9 bases line up with TRBD2. With 0 bases clipped from V and 4 bases from J, the junction kept 4 bases outside the gene matches. CDR3 length: 15 amino acids. CDR1 is ENHRY and CDR2 is SYGVKD in the germline V gene. CDR3 amino acids: CAISESIAGEYEQYF. The CDR3 coding sequence is TGTGCCATCAGTGAGTCGATAGCGGGAGAGTACGAGCAGTACTTC.

This chain joins TRBV18 and TRBJ2-2; D gene uncertain. The CDR3 totals 18 residues. Germline lookup yields CDR1 KGHSH and CDR2 LQKENI. Trimming took 3 bases from V and 2 from J, leaving 19 bases between them. The CDR3 sequence is CASSPSMFQAPNTGELFF. The CDR3 coding sequence is TGTGCCAGCTCACCTTCCATGTTTCAGGCCCCCAACACCGGGGAGCTGTTTTTT.

This clonotype was observed at least ten times. The chain links TRBV6-6 to TRBJ2-2, with a weak D call TRBD2 (7 bases). This CDR3 is 15 amino acids long. The germline V gene has CDR1 MNHNY and CDR2 SVGAGI (reference sequence). V was cut by 2 bases and J by 2 bases, with 9 bases left in between. As DNA, the CDR3 is TGTGCCAGCAGTTACGGCGGGGGCAACACCGGGGAGCTGTTTTTT. Encoded protein: CASSYGGGNTGELFF.

The chain links TRBV20-1 to TRBJ2-7; D gene unclear. Trimming left V 6 bases short and J 2 bases short, with 20 bases between. This CDR3 contains 15 residues. CDR1 DFQATT and CDR2 SNEGSKA come from the germline V gene (reference sequence). CDR3 nucleotide sequence: TGCAGTGCACATCCCGATCGGGCCCCAGCCTACGAGCAGTACTTC. It codes for CSAHPDRAPAYEQYF.

This clonotype occurred many times. The chain combines TRBV9 with TRBJ2-3; 9 positions agree with TRBD2. The CDR3 contains 15 residues. V lost 4 bases to trimming and J lost 4 bases; unmatched junction nucleotides: 7. Germline V gene data show CDR1 as SGDLS and CDR2 as YYNGEE. The CDR3 region is CASSHSGSNPDTQYF. The DNA of the CDR3 is TGTGCCAGCAGCCATAGCGGGAGCAACCCAGATACGCAGTATTTT.

This clonotype was seen many times. The rearrangement uses TRBV20-1 and TRBJ2-1; D unresolved. Trimming pared 5 bases from V and 3 bases from J, leaving 8 bases between. The V gene's germline CDR1 is DFQATT and CDR2 SNEGSKA (reference sequence). The CDR3 spans 12 residues. In DNA, the CDR3 is TGCAGTGCTTCCGGGCTCTACAATGAGCAGTTCTTC. Protein sequence: CSASGLYNEQFF.

This clonotype was seen more than once but under ten times. The chain links TRBV20-1 to TRBJ2-1; 9 bases map to TRBD2. Losses at the gene ends were 0 bases for V and 7 bases for J; bases not matched to a gene: 10. Germline assignment: CDR1 DFQATT and CDR2 SNEGSKA (reference sequence). CDR3 length equals 16 residues. CDR3 sequence (DNA): TGCAGTGCTAGAGATCCTCGCGGGAGGGCGGGGAATGAGCAGTTCTTC. This gives the protein CSARDPRGRAGNEQFF.

The rearrangement links TRBV19 to TRBJ2-1; D gene unclear. Deletions cut 4 bases from V and 0 bases from J, with 10 bases between. The germline gives CDR1 LNHDA, CDR2 SQIVND (reference sequence). The CDR3 has 15 amino acids. The CDR3 here is CASSNSRSSYNEQFF. CDR3 bases: TGTGCCAGTAGTAATAGCAGGAGCTCCTACAATGAGCAGTTCTTC.